A single sample is the source of the 27 T cell receptor beta chains below, sequenced in a study. TCRdb used MiXCR to reprocess the RT-PCR reads, holding one entry per CDR3 protein. The sample has more than 550,000 distinct CDR3 sequences, approximately 14% seen once. Specimen: memory CD4+ T cells from blood. The receptors were gathered from a female donor in good health, serving as a healthy control.

This clonotype has more than one count but fewer than ten. V gene TRBV9 combines with J gene TRBJ2-7; D not certain. The CDR3 spans 14 residues. The germline V gene encodes CDR1 SGDLS and CDR2 YYNGEE. The V and J ends lost 2 bases and 0 bases respectively, with 9 bases between them. The CDR3 DNA sequence: TGTGCCAGCAGCGTGGAGAGAAGCTCCTACGAGCAGTACTTC. It codes for CASSVERSSYEQYF. Filled out from reference TRBV9 and TRBJ2-7, the complete variable domain reads DSGVTQTPKHLITATGQRVTLRCSPRSGDLSVYWYQQSLDQGLQFLIQYYNGEERAKGNILERFSAQQFPDLHSELNLSSLELGDSALYFCASSVERSSYEQYFGPGTRLTVT.

The V gene is TRBV7-2, the J gene TRBJ2-7; 7 nucleotides agree with TRBD1. V shed 4 bases, J shed 3 bases, and the junction held 6 bases outside the gene matches. The CDR3 runs 14 residues. Germline V lookup: CDR1 SGHTA, CDR2 FQGNSA. CDR3 DNA sequence: TGTGCCAGCAGCTCGGACAGGACCCGCTACGAGCAGTACTTC. Protein sequence: CASSSDRTRYEQYF.

This clonotype was detected only a few times. The chain links TRBV7-2 to TRBJ2-3, with D uncertain. The ends were cut back, 5 bases at V and 4 bases at J, with 7 bases in the middle. CDR1 and CDR2 (germline): SGHTA, FQGNSA. There are 12 residues in the CDR3. The CDR3 sequence: CASSLNPDTQYF. CDR3 bases: TGTGCCAGCAGCCTAAACCCAGATACGCAGTATTTT.

This clonotype occurred many times. The chain employs TRBV5-1 and TRBJ2-5; 14 nucleotides agree with TRBD2. V lost 6 bases and J lost 4; bases outside the gene matches: 8. The CDR3 consists of 16 residues. Germline assignment: CDR1 SGHRS and CDR2 YFSETQ. CDR3 sequence: CASTDGLAGGRETQYF. CDR3 bases: TGCGCCAGCACCGATGGACTAGCGGGAGGCCGAGAGACCCAGTACTTC.

The J gene is TRBJ1-2, the V gene TRBV20-1; possibly TRBD1 for D (6 bases). The CDR3 covers 14 residues. V lost 6 bases and J 9 bases, leaving 23 bases between the germline ends. CDR1 is DFQATT and CDR2 is SNEGSKA in the germline V gene (reference sequence). CDR3 sequence reads: CSAPEGTLLRSYTF. The CDR3 DNA follows: TGCAGTGCCCCCGAGGGGACACTTCTTAGGAGCTACACCTTC.

This sequence joins TRBV9 and TRBJ2-1; 9 bases fit TRBD2. CDR1 is SGDLS and CDR2 is YYNGEE in the germline V gene. V shed 3 bases, J shed 5 bases, and the junction held 3 bases outside the gene matches. The CDR3 runs 14 residues. CDR3 coding DNA: TGTGCCAGCAGCGGAATAGCGGGGGACAATGAGCAGTTCTTC. Amino acid sequence: CASSGIAGDNEQFF.

This chain joins TRBV18 and TRBJ2-2; D not resolved. CDR1 and CDR2 (germline): KGHSH, LQKENI. The CDR3 loop spans 16 amino acids. Trimming cost V 1 base and J 1 base, with 10 bases left between them. The CDR3 nucleotides read TGTGCCAGCTCACCACTTGATCCGATGAACACCGGGGAGCTGTTTTTT. It is translated as CASSPLDPMNTGELFF.

This clonotype has only a few counts. The chain combines TRBV4-2 with TRBJ2-7; 10 bases fit TRBD1. This CDR3 is built from 15 residues. V was clipped by 4 bases and J by 2 bases; unmatched bases: 5. From germline, CDR1 is LGHNA and CDR2 YNFKEQ. This chain's CDR3 is CASSPGTGATYEQYF. The CDR3 DNA is TGTGCCAGCAGCCCCGGGACAGGGGCCACCTACGAGCAGTACTTC.

This clonotype has only a few counts. V gene TRBV7-2 combines with J gene TRBJ2-2, with 7 bases lining up with TRBD1. Losses at the gene ends were 5 bases for V and 5 bases for J; bases not matched to a gene: 8. Germline CDR1 reads SGHTA; CDR2 reads FQGNSA. The CDR3 sequence is 15 residues long. CDR3 protein: CASSTATGRTGELFF. The CDR3 nucleotides read TGTGCCAGCAGCACCGCGACAGGGCGAACCGGGGAGCTGTTTTTT.

The V call is TRBV24-1, the J call TRBJ2-7; tentatively, D is TRBD1 (6 bases). This CDR3 contains 12 residues. Germline loops: CDR1 KGHDR, CDR2 SFDVKD. The V and J ends lost 10 bases and 5 bases respectively, with 14 bases between them. CDR3 nucleotide sequence: TGTGCCACGCAGGGGAAAGGACACGAGCAGTACTTC. Translating gives CATQGKGHEQYF.

The sample holds a few counts of this clonotype. The junction departs from germline at one end; a sequencing error may be responsible. V gene TRBV13 combines with J gene TRBJ1-1; 7 nucleotides align to TRBD1. The CDR3 loop spans 13 amino acids. Germline V CDR1 and CDR2: PRHDT, FYEKMQ (reference sequence). The CDR3 here is CASRLGQVTEAFF. DNA for the CDR3: TGTGCCAGCAGGTTAGGACAGGTTACTGAAGCTTTCTTT.

This clonotype was seen at least ten times. This chain uses TRBV4-1 with TRBJ1-1, with unresolved D. CDR3 size: 15 residues. Germline-derived CDR1 and CDR2 are MGHRA and YSYEKL. Trimming cost V 2 bases and J 9 bases, with 19 bases left between them. The CDR3 DNA reads as TGCGCCAGCAGCCAATCCGAACCTAGTTGGAGCAAAGCTTTCTTT. As protein: CASSQSEPSWSKAFF.

This clonotype was observed a few times. The chain has TRBV3-1 and TRBJ2-5; perhaps TRBD1 as D (6 bases). Trimming removed 2 bases from V and 1 base from J, with 11 bases in between. The CDR3 consists of 15 residues. Per germline, CDR1 LGHDT and CDR2 YNNKEL (reference sequence). Here the CDR3 DNA reads TGTGCCAGCAGCCAACCAGGCAGGGGCCAAGAGACCCAGTACTTC. Its translation: CASSQPGRGQETQYF.

This clonotype has more than one count but fewer than ten. The chain couples TRBV19 to TRBJ1-1, with D tentatively TRBD1 (5 bases). The V gene's germline CDR1 is LNHDA and CDR2 SQIVND (reference sequence). CDR3 length: 13 residues. V lost 6 bases to trimming and J lost 4 bases, with 12 bases between them. CDR3 bases: TGTGCCAGTAGGATCAGGGAGGGCACTGAAGCTTTCTTT. Its protein is CASRIREGTEAFF.

This chain uses TRBV20-1 with TRBJ1-3, with a tentative D call TRBD1 (5 bases). This CDR3 spans 15 amino acids. The V end lost 4 bases, the J end lost 0 bases, and 13 bases lay between the germline ends. CDR1 is DFQATT, CDR2 SNEGSKA, per germline (reference sequence). The CDR3 sequence: CSAKRDGYSGNTIYF. Written as DNA, the CDR3 is TGCAGTGCTAAGCGGGACGGATACTCTGGAAACACCATATATTTT.

The gene calls are TRBV18 and TRBJ1-6; D is possibly TRBD1 (5 bases). CDR3 size: 15 residues. V gave up 4 bases and J gave up 9 bases, with 16 bases separating them. Germline V gene data show CDR1 as KGHSH and CDR2 as LQKENI. This CDR3 reads CASSQSGDRGSPLHF. The CDR3 DNA follows: TGTGCCAGCTCACAGTCGGGAGATAGGGGTTCACCCCTCCACTTT.

J is TRBJ2-2 and V is TRBV20-1, with 10 bases identical to TRBD1. The V gene's germline CDR1 is DFQATT and CDR2 SNEGSKA (reference sequence). This CDR3 is built from 14 residues. J gave up 6 bases and V 4 bases, and 5 bases lay outside the gene matches. CDR3 residues: CSATEGQGAGELFF. CDR3 nucleotides: TGCAGTGCTACCGAAGGACAGGGGGCCGGGGAGCTGTTTTTT.

This clonotype was observed at least ten times. The chain uses TRBV10-3 and TRBJ1-6; TRBD1 matches at 7 bases. CDR1 is ENHRY and CDR2 is SYGVKD in the germline V gene. The CDR3 extends over 13 amino acids. With V trimmed by 10 bases and J by 7 bases, 7 bases remained unmatched. The CDR3 coding sequence is TGTGCCACCTACCGGGACAGAAATTCACCCCTCCACTTT. Translation gives CATYRDRNSPLHF.

This clonotype was recorded a few times. The V and J genes are TRBV29-1 and TRBJ1-3; weak D call: TRBD1 (5 bases). CDR3 length: 12 residues. The V end was cut by 5 bases, the J end by 8 bases, with 13 bases between. Germline CDR1 and CDR2: SQVTM and ANQGSEA. CDR3 bases: TGCAGCGTTCGGCAGGGTAGGGACACCATATATTTT. Amino acids: CSVRQGRDTIYF.

This clonotype was observed a few times. V gene TRBV9 combines with J gene TRBJ1-1, with TRBD1 matching 8 bases. J lost 11 bases, V lost 3 bases, and 12 bases had no gene match. Germline CDR1 reads SGDLS; CDR2 reads YYNGEE. This CDR3 has 14 residues. The chain's CDR3 is CASSEDQGASGAFF. The CDR3 DNA follows: TGTGCCAGCAGCGAGGATCAGGGGGCCTCGGGGGCTTTCTTT.

This clonotype appeared a few times. V gene TRBV7-8 combines with J gene TRBJ1-1, with D possibly being TRBD1 (6 bases). The CDR3 has 14 amino acids. V lost 1 base, J lost 1 base, and 7 bases lay in between. Germline CDR1 reads SGHVS; CDR2 reads FQNEAQ. CDR3 loop: CASSLEGENTEAFF. DNA for the CDR3: TGTGCCAGCAGCTTAGAGGGGGAGAACACTGAAGCTTTCTTT.

Ten or more counts support this clonotype. V gene TRBV11-2 combines with J gene TRBJ2-5, with 7 bases that match TRBD2. This CDR3 contains 17 residues. Germline CDR1 is SGHAT and CDR2 is FQNNGV. J gave up 5 bases and V 0 bases, and 12 bases lay outside the gene matches. CDR3 DNA sequence: TGTGCCAGCAGCTTAGATTTTCAGCGGGGCGGTTGGGAGACCCAGTACTTC. Its translation: CASSLDFQRGGWETQYF.

This clonotype was counted a few times. The CDR3 reads CASRQQGGQPQHF. CDR3 in DNA: TGTGCCAGCAGACAACAGGGAGGTCAGCCCCAGCATTTT. V is TRBV6-5 and J is TRBJ1-5; TRBD1 is a possible D gene (6 bases). This CDR3 is built from 13 residues. Germline CDR1 MNHEY, CDR2 SVGAGI. V was trimmed by 6 bases and J by 6 bases, leaving 12 bases between them.

CDR3 nucleotide sequence: TGTGCCAGCAGCTTTGGGGGCGGAGGCACAGATACGCAGTATTTT. Amino acid sequence: CASSFGGGGTDTQYF. The J gene is TRBJ2-3, the V gene TRBV5-6, with D possibly TRBD1 on 6 matching bases. Deletions cut 2 bases from V and 1 base from J, with 11 bases between. From germline, CDR1 is SGHDT and CDR2 YYEEEE. The CDR3 totals 15 residues.

The rearrangement links TRBV20-1 to TRBJ1-6; 7 bases match TRBD1. The trim removed 6 bases at V and 4 bases at J, leaving 6 bases unmatched. The CDR3 has 14 amino acids. CDR1 DFQATT and CDR2 SNEGSKA come from the germline V gene (reference sequence). CDR3 nucleotide sequence: TGCAGTGCATCCCCGGGACAGTATAATTCACCCCTCCACTTT. Translation: CSASPGQYNSPLHF.

This clonotype was seen a few times. The rearrangement joins TRBV20-1 to TRBJ1-2; D is unclear. The V end lost 1 base, the J end lost 4 bases, and 19 bases lay between the germline ends. The CDR3 loop spans 16 amino acids. The germline gives CDR1 DFQATT, CDR2 SNEGSKA (reference sequence). CDR3 nucleotides: TGCAGTGCTAGAGTATATACTCCCGGCTTGCGCTATGGCTACACCTTC. As protein: CSARVYTPGLRYGYTF.

This clonotype was recorded a few times. The chain uses TRBV7-2 and TRBJ1-2; 10 nucleotides align to TRBD1. The CDR3 sequence is 16 residues long. CDR1 and CDR2 (germline): SGHTA, FQGNSA. The ends lost 7 bases at V and 5 bases at J; junction bases unmatched: 13. The CDR3 region is CASTPSIGQGVYGYTF. The CDR3 DNA reads TGTGCCAGCACCCCATCTATTGGACAGGGGGTATATGGCTACACCTTC.